Below are 5 T cell receptor beta chains sequenced from a single sample in a study of OX40 agonist ivuxolimab in advanced cancers. Sequencing used immunoSEQ multiplex PCR; TCRdb keeps in-frame clones, though not all of them. Among under 90,000 clones listed, 86% were seen once. Sample: CD4+ or CD8+ T cells sorted from blood, taken in a trial of the OX40 agonist ivuxolimab. Receptors originate from an adult with an advanced solid tumor such as melanoma, head and neck, liver or kidney cancer.

The chain joins TRBV6-1 to TRBJ1-1; a possible D gene is TRBD1 (5 bases). CDR3 length equals 14 residues. V dropped 7 bases and J dropped 0 bases, with 12 bases sitting between them. Germline V gene lookup returns CDR1 MNHNS and CDR2 SASEGT. Here the CDR3 reads CASTRRQMNTEAFF. The CDR3 DNA follows: TGTGCCAGCACGCGGAGACAGATGAACACTGAAGCTTTCTTT.

CDR3 coding DNA: TGTGCCAGCAGCCGCAGGGGTAGGGGAGAGACCCAGTACTTC. It specifies CASSRRGRGETQYF. The chain uses TRBV5-5 and TRBJ2-5, with a tentative D call TRBD1 (6 bases). The length of the CDR3 is 14 residues. Looked up from germline, CDR1 is SGHKS and CDR2 is YYEKEE (reference sequence). Trimming cost V 4 bases and J 4 bases, with 14 bases left between them.

The gene calls are TRBV19 and TRBJ2-2; D is uncertain. Trimming removed 3 bases at V and 0 bases at J, with 5 bases between. The CDR3 loop spans 14 amino acids. Germline V gives CDR1 LNHDA, CDR2 SQIVND (reference sequence). CDR3 nucleotide sequence: TGTGCCAGTAGTATTGTTACGAACACCGGGGAGCTGTTTTTT. It encodes CASSIVTNTGELFF.

The chain employs TRBV7-9 and TRBJ2-5; D remains ambiguous. The J call is uncertain, as TRBJ2-7 better fits the DNA end. Per the germline V gene, CDR1 is SEHNR and CDR2 is FQNEAQ (reference sequence). The CDR3 is 12 amino acids. CDR3 loop: CASSRLVYEQYF. The CDR3 DNA reads TGTGCCAGCAGCCGTCTAGTATACGAGCAGTACTTC.

The genes are TRBV2 and TRBJ2-3; D gene ambiguous. In germline, CDR1 is SNHLY, CDR2 FYNNEI. There are 11 residues in the CDR3. V lost 4 bases and J lost 6, with 5 bases in between. This chain's CDR3 is CASSVADTQYF. In DNA form, the CDR3 reads TGTGCCAGCAGTGTCGCCGATACGCAGTATTTT.